These 8 T cell receptor beta chains originate from one sample sequenced in a study of blood T cell repertoires in COVID-19. Profiling relied on immunoSEQ multiplex PCR, and the TCRdb table lists in-frame clones only, not all of them. The sample lists some 270,000 clones; 84% were seen once. The sample was peripheral blood. These receptors were obtained from a woman aged 35 to 49 who had recovered from COVID-19.

V usage is TRBV30 and J usage is TRBJ2-7; 7 positions match TRBD1. The CDR3 runs 13 residues. Germline loops: CDR1 GTSNPN, CDR2 SVGIG (reference sequence). V lost 2 bases to trimming and J lost 2 bases; unmatched junction nucleotides: 3. The CDR3 here is CAWSMDRPYEQYF. CDR3 nucleotides: TGTGCCTGGAGTATGGACAGGCCCTACGAGCAGTACTTC.

This chain connects TRBV7-8 to TRBJ2-1; 10 bases agree with TRBD2. The CDR3 length is 17 residues. Losses at the gene ends were 4 bases for V and 9 bases for J; bases not matched to a gene: 15. Germline V gives CDR1 SGHVS, CDR2 FQNEAQ. The CDR3 sequence: CASSSDRRAGGPGEQFF. In DNA form, the CDR3 reads TGTGCCAGCAGCTCCGACCGTCGAGCGGGGGGGCCAGGTGAGCAGTTCTTC.

The gene calls are TRBV28 and TRBJ1-1; 7 nucleotides agree with TRBD1. Unmatched junction bases numbered 3, after V lost 4 bases and J lost 1 base. In germline, CDR1 is MDHEN, CDR2 SYDVKM. This CDR3 spans 14 amino acids. Written as DNA, the CDR3 is TGTGCCAGCAGTTCAGGGGGAAGGAACACTGAAGCTTTCTTT. Its translation is CASSSGGRNTEAFF.

The chain employs TRBV12-3 or TRBV12-4 and TRBJ1-1; D not certain. V lost 5 bases, J lost 1 base, and 8 bases lay in between. The length of the CDR3 is 13 residues. CDR3 residues: CASSPLKNTEAFF. The CDR3 coding sequence is TGTGCCAGCAGTCCTCTAAAGAACACTGAAGCTTTCTTT.

V and J are TRBV5-6 and TRBJ2-5, with 7 bases that match TRBD1. This CDR3 is 15 amino acids long. V lost 3 bases to trimming and J lost 1 base; unmatched junction nucleotides: 6. Germline V gene sequence: CDR1 SGHDT, CDR2 YYEEEE. The CDR3 spells CASSSHRDSQETQYF. Written as DNA, the CDR3 is TGTGCCAGCAGCTCCCACCGGGACAGCCAAGAGACCCAGTACTTC. Variable domain in full (rest from reference TRBV5-6 and TRBJ2-5): DAGVTQSPTHLIKTRGQQVTLRCSPKSGHDTVSWYQQALGQGPQFIFQYYEEEERQRGNFPDRFSGHQFPNYSSELNVNALLLGDSALYLCASSSHRDSQETQYFGPGTRLLVL.

This clone was counted a single time. The gene calls are TRBV5-1 and TRBJ1-2; possible D gene TRBD1, 5 bases. Germline V lookup: CDR1 SGHRS, CDR2 YFSETQ. The V end was cut by 4 bases, the J end by 4 bases, with 8 bases between. The CDR3 contains 12 residues. This CDR3 reads CASSGAFYGYTF. The DNA for the CDR3 is TGCGCCAGCAGCGGGGCGTTCTATGGCTACACCTTC.

The rearrangement joins TRBV28 to TRBJ1-6; 7 positions agree with TRBD1. Germline-derived CDR1 and CDR2 are MDHEN and SYDVKM. Trimming took 6 bases from V and 14 from J; bases not matched to a gene: 4. This CDR3 contains 11 residues. The CDR3 DNA is TGTGCCAGCAGCACCGGACAGGCCCTCCACTTT. Translating it yields CASSTGQALHF.

A single count supports this clone. J is TRBJ2-6 and V is TRBV5-1; maybe TRBD1 (6 bases). This CDR3 region has 14 residues. Germline V CDR1 and CDR2: SGHRS, YFSETQ. Between the trimmed V and J ends, which lost 4 bases and 4 bases, there was a span of 9 bases. CDR3 amino acids: CASSTGSGANVLTF. The CDR3 DNA reads TGCGCCAGCAGCACAGGGTCCGGGGCCAACGTCCTGACTTTC.